This T cell receptor beta chain was documented in a study of blood T cells in healthy people across ages. The use of a sample-barcoded 5' primer and a J-beta primer mix characterized a second PCR of about 6 to 11 cycles. TCRdb fed the 5' RACE reads into MiXCR, producing one record per CDR3 protein. The sample shows about 1.4 million distinct CDR3 sequences, around 59% of them seen only once. What was sequenced was blood. The sequence derives from a man aged 18 to 35 in good health.

The CDR3 region is CSVTGARETQYF. In nucleotides, the CDR3 is TGCAGCGTTACAGGGGCGAGGGAGACCCAGTACTTC. V gene TRBV29-1 combines with J gene TRBJ2-5, with 7 positions matching TRBD1. V was pared by 5 bases and J by 5 bases, with 5 bases of the junction left unmatched. The germline V gene has CDR1 SQVTM and CDR2 ANQGSEA. The CDR3 is 12 amino acids.